A single T cell receptor (beta chain) is shown here with its context. Its specificity is not known. The germline CDR1 and CDR2 sequences are LGHNA and YNFKEQ. V was clipped by 6 bases and J by 2 bases, with 8 bases between them. The CDR3 is made up of 13 amino acids. It was with 60 Vbeta and 13 Jbeta primers that the PCR ran. Sequencing used immunoSEQ multiplex PCR; TCRdb keeps in-frame clones, though not all of them. The sample includes 100,000 to 150,000 clones, 65% to 85% seen only once; the top ten take over 1%. This sample stems from a study of cytomegalovirus exposure and HLA in healthy donors. Points from the study as a whole: A later look showed TCR association rates differing by HLA locus, highest for DRB1 and lowest for HLA-C.

Source material: PBMCs. The chain has TRBV4-2 and TRBJ1-3; D perhaps matches TRBD1 (6 bases). The sequence came from a boy aged 5 to 17 in good health and CMV-seronegative. This CDR3 is CASRQGTGNTIYF. CDR3 DNA: TGTGCCAGCAGGCAGGGGACTGGAAACACCATATATTTT.